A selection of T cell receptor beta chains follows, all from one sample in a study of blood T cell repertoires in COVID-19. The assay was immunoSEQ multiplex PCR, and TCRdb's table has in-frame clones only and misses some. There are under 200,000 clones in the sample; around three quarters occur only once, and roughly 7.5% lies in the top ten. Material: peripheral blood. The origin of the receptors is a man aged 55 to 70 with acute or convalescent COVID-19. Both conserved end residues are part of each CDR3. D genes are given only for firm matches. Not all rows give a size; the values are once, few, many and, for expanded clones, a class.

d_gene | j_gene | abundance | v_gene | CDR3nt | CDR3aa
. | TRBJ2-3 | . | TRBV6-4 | TGTGCCAGCAGCTCCGGGACTAGCACAGATACGCAGTATTTT | CASSSGTSTDTQYF
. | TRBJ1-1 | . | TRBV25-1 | TGTGCCAGCAGTGGTTACGTGGGAGACACTGAAGCTTTCTTT | CASSGYVGDTEAFF
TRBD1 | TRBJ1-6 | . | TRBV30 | TGTGCCTGGAACGCAGGGGGCGGCTCACCCCTCCACTTT | CAWNAGGGSPLHF
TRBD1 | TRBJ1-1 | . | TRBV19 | TGTGCCAGTCTTCGGGGGGACAGGGGGTTCACTGAAGCTTTCTTT | CASLRGDRGFTEAFF
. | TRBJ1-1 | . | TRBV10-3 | TGTGCCATCAGAACAGGGAACACTGAAGCTTTCTTT | CAIRTGNTEAFF
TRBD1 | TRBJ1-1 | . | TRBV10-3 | TGTGCCATCAGTGGCAGGGACAGGGAGGAAGCTTTCTTT | CAISGRDREEAFF
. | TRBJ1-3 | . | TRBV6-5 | TGTGCCAGCAAGACTGGGGCGCTCTCTGGAAACACCATATATTTT | CASKTGALSGNTIYF
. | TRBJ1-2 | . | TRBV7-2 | TGTGCCAGCAGCTTAGATCAGGCTTACACTCCTTATGGCTACACCTTC | CASSLDQAYTPYGYTF
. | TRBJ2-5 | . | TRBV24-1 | TGTGCCACCAGTGATTTTCAGGGGGGCGGGGAGACCCAGTACTTC | CATSDFQGGGETQYF
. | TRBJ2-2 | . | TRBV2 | TGTGCCAGCAAGGCGGAGGCCACCGGGGAGCTGTTTTTT | CASKAEATGELFF
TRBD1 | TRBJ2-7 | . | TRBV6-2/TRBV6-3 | TGTGCCAGCAGTGACCCGTCGAAACAGGGGGCACGGGAGCAGTACTTC | CASSDPSKQGAREQYF
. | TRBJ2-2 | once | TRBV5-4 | TGTGCCAGCAGCTTGGGGGGGCGTAGCACCGGGGAGCTGTTTTTT | CASSLGGRSTGELFF
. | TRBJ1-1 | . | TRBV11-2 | TGTGCCAGCAGCTTAAACAGGGTGAACACTGAAGCTTTCTTT | CASSLNRVNTEAFF
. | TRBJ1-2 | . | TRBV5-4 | TGTGCCAGCAGCCGAAACAGACAGACCCACTATGGCTACACCTTC | CASSRNRQTHYGYTF
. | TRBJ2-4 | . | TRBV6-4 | TGTGCCAGCAGTGATAAGGAGGGTTTAGCCAAAAACATTCAGTACTTC | CASSDKEGLAKNIQYF
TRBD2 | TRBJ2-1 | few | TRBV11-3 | TGTGCCAGCAGTCGCGGACTAGCGGAGTACAATGAGCAGTTCTTC | CASSRGLAEYNEQFF
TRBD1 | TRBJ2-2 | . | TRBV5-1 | TGCGCCAGCAGCCTCGGACAGGCCGGGACCGGGGAGCTGTTTTTT | CASSLGQAGTGELFF
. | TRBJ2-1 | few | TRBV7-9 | TGTGCCAGCAGCTCCTACCCAGGGGATGAGCAGTTCTTC | CASSSYPGDEQFF
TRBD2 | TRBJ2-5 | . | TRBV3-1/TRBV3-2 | TGTGCCAGCAGCCAAGGTAGCGGGTTCGGTCGGGCCCAGTACTTC | CASSQGSGFGRAQYF
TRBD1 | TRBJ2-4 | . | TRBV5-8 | TGTGCCAGCAGCTTCGGACAGGCCTATGAGTACTTC | CASSFGQAYEYF
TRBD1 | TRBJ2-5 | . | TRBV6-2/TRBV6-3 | TGTGCCAGCAGCCGACCAGGGGGCGCAGAGACCCAGTACTTC | CASSRPGGAETQYF
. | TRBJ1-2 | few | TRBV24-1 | TGTGCCTCAGCCCGGACGGGGTCCCCGGGGGGCTACACCTTC | CASARTGSPGGYTF
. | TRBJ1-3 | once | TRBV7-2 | TGTGCCAGCACCTATACCCAAGGGGCTGGAAACACCATATATTTT | CASTYTQGAGNTIYF
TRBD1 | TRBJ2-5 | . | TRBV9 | TGTGCCAGCAGCCCAACAGGGGGAGGCCGGGTGACCCAGTACTTC | CASSPTGGGRVTQYF
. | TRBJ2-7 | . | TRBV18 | TGTGCCAGCTCACCAGGCCAGGGGAGCTACGAGCAGTACTTC | CASSPGQGSYEQYF
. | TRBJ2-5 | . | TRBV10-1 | TGCGCCAGCAGCGGACTTGTCCAAGAGACCCAGTACTTC | CASSGLVQETQYF
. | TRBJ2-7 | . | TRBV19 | TGTGCCAGTAGTACGGGGGGCCGGGGAGAGCAGTACTTC | CASSTGGRGEQYF
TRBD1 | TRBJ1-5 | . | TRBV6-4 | TGTGCCAGCAGGAATAAAGGACAGGGCTGGGGGAACCAGCCCCAGCATTTT | CASRNKGQGWGNQPQHF
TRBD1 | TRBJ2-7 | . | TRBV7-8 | TGTGCCAGCAGCTCCCCCGGACAGGGAACCTACGAGCAGTACTTC | CASSSPGQGTYEQYF
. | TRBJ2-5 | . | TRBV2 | TGTGCCAGCAGTACAAAAGAGACCCAGTACTTC | CASSTKETQYF
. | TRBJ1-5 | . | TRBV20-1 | TGCAGTGCTAGTGCCTCAGGGATATATCAGCCCCAGCATTTT | CSASASGIYQPQHF
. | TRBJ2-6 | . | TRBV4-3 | TGCGCCAGCAGCCAAGATCTGACAGGCTACTCTGGGGCCAACGTCCTGACTTTC | CASSQDLTGYSGANVLTF
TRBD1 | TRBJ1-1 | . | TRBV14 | TGTGCCAGCAGCTACTGGACAGGGCCCTCGAACACTGAAGCTTTCTTT | CASSYWTGPSNTEAFF
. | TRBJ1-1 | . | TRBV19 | TGTGCCAGTAGTACCCAGGGGTTCAGAGCTTTCTTT | CASSTQGFRAFF